The present TCR beta chain was sequenced within a study of blood T cell repertoires in COVID-19. CDR1 MNHEY and CDR2 SVGEGT come from the germline V gene. This CDR3 comprises 15 residues. V lost 6 bases and J 7 bases, leaving 18 bases between the germline ends. Produced via immunoSEQ multiplex PCR; TCRdb's table is partial and in-frame only. Of about 220,000 clones listed, around 83% are singletons. V usage is TRBV6-2 or TRBV6-3 and J usage is TRBJ1-4, with D unclear. This receptor was obtained from a middle-aged woman with acute COVID-19. Sequencing was performed on PBMCs or T cells enriched from blood (not recorded which). CDR3 sequence: CASSPGEGRVEKLFF. The CDR3 DNA sequence: TGTGCCAGCAGCCCCGGTGAGGGCCGGGTTGAAAAACTGTTTTTT.